This TCR beta chain was profiled in a study of identical twins. TCRdb ran MiXCR on the 5' RACE reads and lists one entry per CDR3 protein. Among hundreds of thousands of distinct CDR3 sequences listed, around 12% were seen once. The CDR3 sequence is 15 residues long. Germline V gene data show CDR1 as KGHDR and CDR2 as SFDVKD. The ends were cut back, 4 bases at V and 0 bases at J, with 8 bases in the middle. Overall study findings and caveats: Cross-sectional statistics underpinned the conclusions; the same donors were not followed. Invariant MAIT and iNKT cells may have partly biased zero-insertion analyses. Fewer insertions characterized abundant cord blood beta clonotypes, whereas memory repertoires showed none.

With regard to this clonotype: Its antigen is not known.

These same records also appear under a second study, on yellow fever vaccine responses in identical twins.

V usage is TRBV24-1 and J usage is TRBJ2-2; D gene uncertain. Input material: PBMCs. This TCR was sampled from a woman aged 18-29 years in good health. CDR3 protein: CATSDGQPNTGELFF. The CDR3 coding sequence is TGTGCCACCAGTGACGGCCAACCGAACACCGGGGAGCTGTTTTTT.